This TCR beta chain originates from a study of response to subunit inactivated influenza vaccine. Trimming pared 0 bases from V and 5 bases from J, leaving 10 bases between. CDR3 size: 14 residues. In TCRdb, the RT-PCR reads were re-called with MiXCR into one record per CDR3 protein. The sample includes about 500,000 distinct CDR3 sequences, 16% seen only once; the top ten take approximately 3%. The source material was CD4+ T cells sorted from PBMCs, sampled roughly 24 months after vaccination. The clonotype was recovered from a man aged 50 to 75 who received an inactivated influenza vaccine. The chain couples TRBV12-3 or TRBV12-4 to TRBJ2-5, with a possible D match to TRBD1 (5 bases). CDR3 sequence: CASSLATVRETQYF. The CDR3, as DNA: TGTGCCAGCAGTTTAGCGACAGTCCGGGAGACCCAGTACTTC.